These 25 T cell receptor beta chains were sequenced from one sample in a study of blood T cell repertoires in COVID-19. Produced via immunoSEQ multiplex PCR; TCRdb's table is partial and in-frame only. The sample gives about 94,000 clones, roughly 87% of which show up once; around 5.3% is in the top ten. Sequencing used peripheral blood. The receptors here all came from a woman older than 75 with acute or convalescent COVID-19.

V usage is TRBV27 and J usage is TRBJ1-2, with TRBD1 matching over 8 bases. V dropped 6 bases and J dropped 4; count of bases not matched to a gene: 10. The germline V gene encodes CDR1 MNHEY and CDR2 SMNVEV (reference sequence). The CDR3 totals 15 residues. The CDR3 reads CASSRYGQGSYGYTF. The DNA for the CDR3 is TGTGCCAGCAGCCGATATGGACAGGGTTCCTATGGCTACACCTTC.

The chain recombines TRBV7-8 with TRBJ1-5; 11 bases agree with TRBD1. The trim removed 0 bases at V and 1 base at J, leaving 8 bases unmatched. Germline V CDR1 and CDR2: SGHVS, FQNEAQ. CDR3 length equals 19 residues. The CDR3 DNA follows: TGTGCCAGCAGCTTAGCCCCCAGGACAGGGGGCAGGAGCAATCAGCCCCAGCATTTT. This codes for CASSLAPRTGGRSNQPQHF.

Only one count was recorded for this clone. The V and J genes are TRBV5-8 and TRBJ1-2; D not resolved. CDR1 is SGHTS and CDR2 is YDEGEE in the germline V gene. CDR3 length equals 13 residues. Trimming took off 0 bases at V and 3 bases at J, with 6 bases between the two ends. The CDR3 DNA reads TGTGCCAGCAGCTTGGTCTACTACTATGGCTACACCTTC. Amino acid sequence: CASSLVYYYGYTF.

The V gene is TRBV12-5, the J gene TRBJ1-4; no firm D call. Trimming stripped 4 bases from V and 10 bases from J, with 22 bases between. The CDR3 has 16 residues. Germline lookup yields CDR1 LGHNT and CDR2 FRNRAP. The CDR3 reads CASGSLVGMTLGKLFF. The CDR3 coding sequence is TGTGCTAGTGGTTCCCTTGTCGGGATGACTTTGGGAAAACTGTTTTTT.

The chain links TRBV5-1 to TRBJ1-1; no clear D gene. The CDR3 contains 14 residues. In germline, CDR1 is SGHRS, CDR2 YFSETQ. The V end lost 3 bases, the J end lost 1 base, and 10 bases lay between the germline ends. This CDR3 is CASSYLSGNTEAFF. CDR3 DNA: TGCGCCAGCAGCTATCTCTCAGGGAACACTGAAGCTTTCTTT.

The V gene is TRBV4-2, the J gene TRBJ1-2; 9 bases agree with TRBD1. CDR3 length equals 12 residues. Unmatched junction bases numbered 1, after V lost 0 bases and J lost 11 bases. Germline V gene lookup returns CDR1 LGHNA and CDR2 YNFKEQ. In DNA, the CDR3 is TGTGCCAGCAGCCAAGAAGGGACAGGGTACACCTTC. Amino acids: CASSQEGTGYTF.

This clone appeared once. The chain employs TRBV7-2 and TRBJ2-1; the match to TRBD2 covers 8 bases. Losses at the gene ends were 5 bases for V and 7 bases for J; bases not matched to a gene: 13. Looked up from germline, CDR1 is SGHTA and CDR2 is FQGNSA. CDR3 length: 16 amino acids. The CDR3 loop reads CASSRRGAGGPNEQFF. CDR3 DNA: TGTGCCAGCAGCCGCCGCGGGGCGGGGGGACCAAATGAGCAGTTCTTC.

This chain joins TRBV7-6 and TRBJ1-2, with 9 bases that match TRBD1. The CDR3 sequence is 15 residues long. The germline V gene has CDR1 SGHVS and CDR2 FNYEAQ. Unmatched junction bases numbered 4, after V lost 5 bases and J lost 0 bases. Here the CDR3 reads CASSDRQGANYGYTF. The CDR3 nucleotides are TGTGCCAGCAGCGATCGACAGGGGGCTAACTATGGCTACACCTTC.

This sequence joins TRBV6-5 and TRBJ1-5; maybe TRBD1 (5 bases). The V end lost 5 bases, the J end lost 7 bases, and 12 bases lay between the germline ends. Germline V gene data show CDR1 as MNHEY and CDR2 as SVGAGI. The CDR3 spans 13 residues. The CDR3 nucleotides read TGTGCCAGCAGTACGGGGGGGTCGCAGCCCCAGCATTTT. It specifies CASSTGGSQPQHF.

This clone was recorded once. This chain connects TRBV19 to TRBJ1-1; 8 bases align to TRBD1. The germline CDR1 and CDR2 sequences are LNHDA and SQIVND (reference sequence). The CDR3 has 17 residues. V was pared by 5 bases and J by 3 bases, with 14 bases of the junction left unmatched. CDR3 nucleotide sequence: TGTGCCAGTAGTCCCATTTTAACAGGGGGAAGTGACACTGAAGCTTTCTTT. Translating gives CASSPILTGGSDTEAFF.

V and J are TRBV14 and TRBJ2-1; 8 bases match TRBD2. V trimming: 1 base; J trimming: 8 bases; junction bases outside the gene matches: 7. From germline, CDR1 is SGHDN and CDR2 FVKESK. The CDR3 is made up of 15 amino acids. Here the CDR3 reads CASSQARGLAHEQFF. Written as DNA, the CDR3 is TGTGCCAGCAGCCAAGCTCGAGGACTAGCCCATGAGCAGTTCTTC.

The rearrangement joins TRBV4-1 to TRBJ1-2, with D perhaps TRBD1 (5 bases). Germline lookup yields CDR1 MGHRA and CDR2 YSYEKL. V was clipped by 0 bases and J by 4 bases, with 18 bases between them. The CDR3 extends over 17 amino acids. CDR3 amino acids: CASSQDGGSARSYGYTF. In DNA form, the CDR3 reads TGCGCCAGCAGCCAAGATGGGGGGAGTGCCAGGTCCTATGGCTACACCTTC.

The rearrangement links TRBV5-6 to TRBJ2-5, with 13 bases identical to TRBD2. Looked up from germline, CDR1 is SGHDT and CDR2 is YYEEEE. CDR3 size: 17 residues. The V gene end was trimmed by 3 bases and the J gene end by 3 bases; junction bases not matched to a gene: 8. CDR3 sequence: CASSSPGGTSGEETQYF. The CDR3 coding sequence is TGTGCCAGCAGCTCTCCGGGCGGGACTAGCGGGGAAGAGACCCAGTACTTC.

CDR3 protein: CASSRSTGPSTDTQYF. The CDR3 DNA is TGTGCCAGTAGCCGATCGACAGGCCCAAGCACAGATACGCAGTATTTT. The rearrangement joins TRBV19 to TRBJ2-3; D possibly corresponds to TRBD1 (6 bases). The V gene lost 6 bases and the J gene lost 0 bases, with 16 bases spanning the gap. Germline loops: CDR1 LNHDA, CDR2 SQIVND (reference sequence). This CDR3 is 16 amino acids long. Full variable domain (remainder filled in from reference TRBV19 and TRBJ2-3): DGGITQSPKYLFRKEGQNVTLSCEQNLNHDAMYWYRQDPGQGLRLIYYSQIVNDFQKGDIAEGYSVSREKKESFPLTVTSAQKNPTAFYLCASSRSTGPSTDTQYFGPGTRLTVL.

The chain combines TRBV7-8 with TRBJ1-1; the D is unclear. The germline gives CDR1 SGHVS, CDR2 FQNEAQ. V dropped 8 bases and J dropped 0 bases, with 13 bases sitting between them. The CDR3 spans 14 residues. The CDR3 loop is CASSLEWVNTEAFF. As DNA, the CDR3 is TGTGCCAGCTCCCTAGAGTGGGTGAACACTGAAGCTTTCTTT.

This chain uses TRBV4-2 with TRBJ2-3, with 7 positions matching TRBD2. V lost 1 base and J lost 3; bases outside the gene matches: 7. The CDR3 consists of 16 residues. Germline V gene sequence: CDR1 LGHNA, CDR2 YNFKEQ. The CDR3 is CASSQAGGSGTDTQYF. Written as DNA, the CDR3 is TGTGCCAGCAGCCAAGCGGGCGGGAGCGGGACAGATACGCAGTATTTT.

The chain links TRBV3-1 (or the pseudogene TRBV3-2) to TRBJ2-3; D perhaps matches TRBD2 (6 bases). CDR3 size: 14 residues. Germline V gene data show CDR1 as LGHDT and CDR2 as YNNKEL (reference sequence). V gave up 4 bases and J gave up 1 base, with 9 bases separating them. This chain's CDR3 is CASSRREGTDTQYF. The CDR3 region has the DNA TGTGCCAGCAGCCGGAGGGAGGGCACAGATACGCAGTATTTT.

The rearrangement links TRBV9 to TRBJ1-1; D is undetermined. This CDR3 comprises 14 residues. Germline V lookup: CDR1 SGDLS, CDR2 YYNGEE. V was pared by 0 bases and J by 3 bases, with 9 bases between. The CDR3, as DNA: TGTGCCAGCAGCGTAGAGGAGGGCGACACTGAAGCTTTCTTT. It translates to CASSVEEGDTEAFF.

This chain joins TRBV6-1 and TRBJ2-3, with D possibly matching TRBD1 (6 bases). The CDR3 contains 13 residues. V lost 2 bases and J lost 3, with 6 bases in between. Germline loops: CDR1 MNHNS, CDR2 SASEGT. The CDR3: CASSERGTDTQYF. The CDR3 DNA reads TGTGCCAGCAGTGAAAGGGGGACAGATACGCAGTATTTT.

The rearrangement uses TRBV7-9 and TRBJ2-3; D ambiguous. Germline CDR1 reads SEHNR; CDR2 reads FQNEAQ (reference sequence). Trimming removed 5 bases at V and 2 bases at J, with 5 bases between. The CDR3 totals 12 residues. CDR3 residues: CASSQVTDTQYF. The CDR3, as DNA: TGTGCCAGCAGCCAGGTCACAGATACGCAGTATTTT.

The chain combines TRBV11-2 with TRBJ2-7; D is unresolved. V was clipped by 7 bases and J by 2 bases, with 21 bases between them. CDR1 is SGHAT and CDR2 is FQNNGV in the germline V gene. CDR3 size: 16 residues. In DNA, the CDR3 is TGTGCCAGCACCCCCTTCGGCGCGGCAAATCCCTACGAGCAGTACTTC. Translated, it gives CASTPFGAANPYEQYF.

The J gene is TRBJ2-3, the V gene TRBV5-8; D ambiguous. CDR3 length: 13 residues. Germline assignment: CDR1 SGHTS and CDR2 YDEGEE. Trimming pared 4 bases from V and 4 bases from J, leaving 10 bases between. The CDR3 nucleotides are TGTGCCAGCAGCGGATTTAGCCCAGATACGCAGTATTTT. Translation gives CASSGFSPDTQYF. Full variable domain (outside the CDR3, taken from reference TRBV5-8 and TRBJ2-3): EAGVTQSPTHLIKTRGQQATLRCSPISGHTSVYWYQQALGLGLQFLLWYDEGEERNRGNFPPRFSGRQFPNYSSELNVNALELEDSALYLCASSGFSPDTQYFGPGTRLTVL.

CDR3 nucleotide sequence: TGTGCCAGCAGCCCCGGGGGGGGAGGGGAGACCCAGTACTTC. Translated, it gives CASSPGGGGETQYF. The chain links TRBV11-2 to TRBJ2-5, with 8 bases that match TRBD2. Germline V gene lookup returns CDR1 SGHAT and CDR2 FQNNGV. This CDR3 region has 14 residues. Trimming cost V 5 bases and J 5 bases; bases outside gene matches: 7. Drawing the rest from reference TRBV11-2 and TRBJ2-5, the complete variable domain is EAGVAQSPRYKIIEKRQSVAFWCNPISGHATLYWYQQILGQGPKLLIQFQNNGVVDDSQLPKDRFSAERLKGVDSTLKIQPAKLEDSAVYLCASSPGGGGETQYFGPGTRLLVL.

This sequence joins TRBV6-1 and TRBJ1-3; 7 bases align to TRBD1. Trimming removed 0 bases from V and 0 bases from J; junction bases left unmatched: 2. CDR3 size: 16 residues. Germline assignment: CDR1 MNHNS and CDR2 SASEGT. CDR3 nucleotide sequence: TGTGCCAGCAGTGAAGCGAGGGGGCCCTCTGGAAACACCATATATTTT. Residues: CASSEARGPSGNTIYF.

This rearrangement joins TRBV5-1 to TRBJ2-1; 10 bases are shared with TRBD2. The germline CDR1 and CDR2 sequences are SGHRS and YFSETQ. J gave up 3 bases and V 4 bases, and 4 bases lay outside the gene matches. CDR3 length equals 15 residues. CDR3 bases: TGCGCCAGCAGCGTAGCGGGGGGAAACTACAATGAGCAGTTCTTC. Encoded protein: CASSVAGGNYNEQFF.